The 9 T cell receptor beta chains below all came from one sample that was sequenced in a study of cytomegalovirus exposure and HLA in healthy donors. Both 60 Vbeta primers and 13 Jbeta primers went into the PCR. The method was immunoSEQ multiplex PCR; TCRdb's version includes in-frame clones alone and lacks a portion of them. Seen in this sample are about 140,000 clones; the ten most common clones hold approximately 2.6%. The sample consisted of PBMCs. The receptors originated from a middle-aged man in good health and CMV-seronegative.

V usage is TRBV5-1 and J usage is TRBJ1-1, with TRBD1 matching over 7 bases. Germline CDR1 and CDR2: SGHRS and YFSETQ. J was trimmed by 1 base and V by 9 bases; bases with no gene match: 6. The CDR3 spans 13 residues. CDR3 region: CATWDSQNTEAFF. The CDR3 DNA is TGCGCCACCTGGGACAGCCAGAACACTGAAGCTTTCTTT.

The rearrangement links TRBV5-4 to TRBJ2-5; a weak D match, TRBD1 (7 bases). CDR3 size: 15 residues. Germline CDR1 SGHNT, CDR2 YYREEE (reference sequence). V shed 3 bases and J shed 4 bases, with 16 bases lying between them. DNA of the CDR3: TGTGCCAGCAGCTCGAAGGCAGGGGGGTTAGAGACCCAGTACTTC. This encodes CASSSKAGGLETQYF.

The rearrangement links TRBV7-6 to TRBJ1-3; D unresolved. V lost 5 bases and J 4 bases, leaving 12 bases between the germline ends. The CDR3 sequence is 14 residues long. Germline V lookup: CDR1 SGHVS, CDR2 FNYEAQ. The CDR3 is CASSLGLPGNTIYF. The CDR3 nucleotides read TGTGCCAGCAGCCTCGGACTGCCCGGAAACACCATATATTTT. The variable domain in full, completed from reference TRBV7-6 and TRBJ1-3, reads GAGVSQSPRYKVTKRGQDVALRCDPISGHVSLYWYRQALGQGPEFLTYFNYEAQQDKSGLPNDRFSAERPEGSISTLTIQRTEQRDSAMYRCASSLGLPGNTIYFGEGSWLTVV.

With regard to this clone: This CDR3 is also generated by other DNA sequences in the sample. The V and J genes are TRBV5-1 and TRBJ2-3, with 10 bases matching TRBD2. The J segment lost 6 bases and the V segment lost 0 bases, leaving 10 bases of the junction unmatched. The length of the CDR3 is 17 residues. Germline V gene sequence: CDR1 SGHRS, CDR2 YFSETQ. The CDR3 protein is CASSLALAGGPQDTQYF. The CDR3, as DNA: TGCGCCAGCAGCTTGGCCTTAGCGGGGGGACCGCAGGATACGCAGTATTTT.

This chain connects TRBV5-1 to TRBJ2-1; possible D gene TRBD1, 6 bases. Germline CDR1 SGHRS, CDR2 YFSETQ. V was clipped by 4 bases and J by 4 bases, with 15 bases between them. The CDR3 loop spans 15 amino acids. DNA for the CDR3: TGCGCCAGCAGCCTAGAGACAGGTCCTTACAATGAGCAGTTCTTC. It yields the protein CASSLETGPYNEQFF.

The chain combines TRBV18 with TRBJ1-1; 8 bases fit TRBD1. V dropped 2 bases and J dropped 0; count of bases not matched to a gene: 2. This CDR3 is 15 amino acids long. Germline V gives CDR1 KGHSH, CDR2 LQKENI. The CDR3 coding sequence is TGTGCCAGCTCACCATCCAGGGGGCTGAACACTGAAGCTTTCTTT. This sequence encodes CASSPSRGLNTEAFF.

The chain employs TRBV7-6 and TRBJ1-5; perhaps TRBD1 as D (6 bases). The CDR3 has 15 residues. The germline gives CDR1 SGHVS, CDR2 FNYEAQ. Trimming removed 4 bases at V and 1 base at J, with 11 bases between. The CDR3 sequence: CASSSGTSSNQPQHF. CDR3 sequence (DNA): TGTGCCAGCAGCTCCGGGACATCCAGCAATCAGCCCCAGCATTTT. The variable domain in full, completed from reference TRBV7-6 and TRBJ1-5, reads GAGVSQSPRYKVTKRGQDVALRCDPISGHVSLYWYRQALGQGPEFLTYFNYEAQQDKSGLPNDRFSAERPEGSISTLTIQRTEQRDSAMYRCASSSGTSSNQPQHFGDGTRLSIL.

V and J are TRBV6-5 and TRBJ1-1, with 8 bases fitting TRBD1. The CDR3 runs to 13 residues. The germline V gene encodes CDR1 MNHEY and CDR2 SVGAGI. Trimming removed 7 bases from V and 6 bases from J; junction bases left unmatched: 7. This CDR3 reads CASNSETGAEAFF. DNA for the CDR3: TGTGCCAGCAACTCCGAGACAGGGGCTGAAGCTTTCTTT.

V usage is TRBV19 and J usage is TRBJ1-2; a weak D match, TRBD1 (6 bases). This CDR3 contains 15 residues. Germline V gives CDR1 LNHDA, CDR2 SQIVND (reference sequence). The V and J ends lost 0 bases and 6 bases respectively, with 14 bases between them. In nucleotides, the CDR3 is TGTGCCAGTAGTATAGATCGCCGGGGGGCGGATGGCTACACCTTC. Protein sequence: CASSIDRRGADGYTF.